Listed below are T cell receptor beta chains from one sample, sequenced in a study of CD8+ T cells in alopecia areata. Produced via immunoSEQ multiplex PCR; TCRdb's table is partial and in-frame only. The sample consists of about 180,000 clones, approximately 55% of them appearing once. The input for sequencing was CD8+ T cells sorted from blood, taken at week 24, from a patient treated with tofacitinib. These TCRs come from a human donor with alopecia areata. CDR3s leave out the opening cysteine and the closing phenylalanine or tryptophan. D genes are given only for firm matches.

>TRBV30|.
AWSAGVNTGELF
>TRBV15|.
ATSRDFEPNSGANVLT
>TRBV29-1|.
SVEERNRYNEQF
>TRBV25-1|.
ASGGMNTEAF
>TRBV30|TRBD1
AWNRGRDEKLF
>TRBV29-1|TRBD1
SVEDPDRGSSYGYT
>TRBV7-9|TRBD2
ASSLVLDLPGTRNEQF
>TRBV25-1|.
ASSEGNSNQPQH
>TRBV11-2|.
ASSFYSEDEQF
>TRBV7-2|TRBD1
ASSLGQGSGYT
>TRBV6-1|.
ASIDYAGSGYGYT
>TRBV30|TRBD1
AWSPEGQVAPYEQY
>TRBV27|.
ASSSTNYGYT
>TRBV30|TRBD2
AQRTSEFYNEQF
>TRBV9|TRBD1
ASSPGIYRGPNTGELF
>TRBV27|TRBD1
ASSSRLGQGANYGYT
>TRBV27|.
ASSLGLEQY
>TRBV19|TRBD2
ASSRRGNEQF
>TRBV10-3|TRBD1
AISITKSGGSTDTQY
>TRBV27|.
ASSFGSEQF
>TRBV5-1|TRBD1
ASSRDRGLMNEQF
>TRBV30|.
AWSVLLNTEAF
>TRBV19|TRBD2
ASSITRTSGRNEQF
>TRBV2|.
ASSHLLPRNEKLF
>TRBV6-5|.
ASSYSEGRETQY
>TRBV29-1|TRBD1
SVALPGTGAYGYT
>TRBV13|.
ASTPGRGSYEQY
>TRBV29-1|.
SVELLNTGELF
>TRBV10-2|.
ASSPSPQETQY
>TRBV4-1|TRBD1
ASSLRQGEDIISYEQY
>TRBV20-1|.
SARGNGAQH
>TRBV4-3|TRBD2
ASSQSGGGVPGELF
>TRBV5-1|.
ASSLDGRMKDTQY
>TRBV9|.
ASSPQEWSTEAF
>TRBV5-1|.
ASSLGSGAYEQY
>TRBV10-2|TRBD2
ASRGLAGDSGANVLT
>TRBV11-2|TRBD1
ASSKQGSPGPGNTEAF
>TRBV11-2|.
ASSLVPRDEQY
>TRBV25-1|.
ASSEIQMDQPQH
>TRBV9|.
ASSGPDSYGYT
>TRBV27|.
ASSLSENYGYT
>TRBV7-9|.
ASSVQGIEEDNEKLF
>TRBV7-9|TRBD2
ASSLEAWTSEYEQY
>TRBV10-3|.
AISEWASEHEQY
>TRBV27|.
ASSPVHRTEETQY
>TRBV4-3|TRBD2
ASSQDLFIAGTPYEQY
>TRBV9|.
ASSVSGSLIAGELF
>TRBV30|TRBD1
AWSAETGYLETQY
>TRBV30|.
AWSNSNTEAF
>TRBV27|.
ASSTLTSVGTGELF